This T cell receptor beta chain derives from a study of blood T cell repertoires in COVID-19. For the study at large: The cDNA or gDNA used as material had been derived from T cells, B-cell-depleted T cells, or PBMCs.

TCRdb keeps only in-frame clones here, not all; method: immunoSEQ multiplex PCR. There are more than 300,000 clones in the sample; approximately 90% occur only once, and roughly 3.5% lies in the top ten. CDR1 is KGHDR, CDR2 SFDVKD, per germline. Trimming removed 9 bases at V and 6 bases at J, with 16 bases between. The CDR3 covers 13 residues. The receptor was isolated from a young woman who had recovered from COVID-19. The sequencing sample was made of peripheral blood. The J gene is TRBJ1-1, the V gene TRBV24-1, with D unresolved. The CDR3 sequence: CATLDKATSEAFF. The CDR3 DNA sequence: TGTGCCACCCTCGATAAAGCAACCTCTGAAGCTTTCTTT.